This TCR beta chain was sequenced for a study of Ad26.COV2.S vaccination and SARS-CoV-2 variants. On the study more broadly: Participants got Ad26.COV2.S intramuscularly, once or twice 56 days apart.

Regarding treatment: some 19 received Ad26.COV2.S at low or high dose, single or two shots; roughly five received placebo; per-sample allocation not given. Specimens were obtained on day 63 following the first vaccine or placebo injection. From germline, CDR1 is DFQATT and CDR2 SNEGSKA (reference sequence). Trimming took off 3 bases at V and 0 bases at J, with 12 bases between the two ends. The CDR3 runs to 14 residues. Study-wide results and limits: Placebo recipients had lower spike-specific TCR breadth than vaccine recipients.

Of note for this clone: Its antigen remains unidentified.

TCRdb's copy holds only in-frame clones and misses some; the assay was immunoSEQ multiplex PCR. The sample records some 340,000 clones, 86% being singletons. The receptor's source is a person between 18 and 65 years old who received the Ad26.COV2.S COVID-19 vaccine or a placebo. Here the sequenced sample was peripheral blood, taken in a trial of Ad26.COV2.S vaccine versus placebo. J is TRBJ2-7 and V is TRBV20-1; no firm D call. The CDR3 is CSASAGSHSYEQYF. CDR3 in DNA: TGCAGTGCTAGTGCCGGGTCCCACTCCTACGAGCAGTACTTC.